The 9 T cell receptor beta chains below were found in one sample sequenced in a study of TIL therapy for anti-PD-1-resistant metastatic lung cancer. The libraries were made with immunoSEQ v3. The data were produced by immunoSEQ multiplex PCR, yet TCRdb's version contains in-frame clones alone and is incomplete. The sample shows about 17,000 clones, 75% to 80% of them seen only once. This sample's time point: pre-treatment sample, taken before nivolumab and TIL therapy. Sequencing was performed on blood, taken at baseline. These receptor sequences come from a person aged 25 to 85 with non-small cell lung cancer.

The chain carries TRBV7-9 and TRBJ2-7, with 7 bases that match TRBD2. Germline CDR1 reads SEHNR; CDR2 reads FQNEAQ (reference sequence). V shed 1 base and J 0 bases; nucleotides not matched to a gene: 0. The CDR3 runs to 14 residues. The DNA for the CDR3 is TGTGCCAGCAGCTTAGTAGCGGGCTCCTACGAGCAGTACTTC. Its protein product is CASSLVAGSYEQYF.

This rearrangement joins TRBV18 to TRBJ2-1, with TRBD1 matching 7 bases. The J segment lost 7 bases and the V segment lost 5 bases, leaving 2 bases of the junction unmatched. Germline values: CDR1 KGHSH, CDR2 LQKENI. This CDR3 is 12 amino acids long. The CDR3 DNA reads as TGTGCCAGCTCAGACAGGGATAATGAGCAGTTCTTC. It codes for CASSDRDNEQFF.

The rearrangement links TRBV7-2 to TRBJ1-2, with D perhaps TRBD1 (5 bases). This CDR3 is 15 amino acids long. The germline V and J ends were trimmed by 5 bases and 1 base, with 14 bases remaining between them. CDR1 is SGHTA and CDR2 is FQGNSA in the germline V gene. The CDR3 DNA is TGTGCCAGCAGCCCCCGTGGAGGGGTTAACTATGGCTACACCTTC. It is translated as CASSPRGGVNYGYTF.

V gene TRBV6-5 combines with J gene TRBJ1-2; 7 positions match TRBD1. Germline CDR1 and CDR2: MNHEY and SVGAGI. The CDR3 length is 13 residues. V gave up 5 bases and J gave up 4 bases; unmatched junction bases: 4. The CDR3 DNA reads TGTGCCAGCAGTATTACAGGGGTCTATGGCTACACCTTC. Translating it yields CASSITGVYGYTF.

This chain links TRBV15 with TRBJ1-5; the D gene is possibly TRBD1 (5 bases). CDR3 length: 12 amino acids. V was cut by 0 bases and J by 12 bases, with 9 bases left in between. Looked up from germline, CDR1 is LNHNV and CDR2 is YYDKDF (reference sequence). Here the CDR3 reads CATSRDAGIQHF. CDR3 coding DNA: TGTGCCACCAGCAGAGATGCAGGGATCCAGCATTTT.

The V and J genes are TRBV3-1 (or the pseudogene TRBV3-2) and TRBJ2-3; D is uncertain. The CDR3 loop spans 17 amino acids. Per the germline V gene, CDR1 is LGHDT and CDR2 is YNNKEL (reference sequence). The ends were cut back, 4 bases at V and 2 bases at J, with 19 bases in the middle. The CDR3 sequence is CASSPSPGYTFTDTQYF. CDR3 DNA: TGTGCCAGCAGCCCATCCCCGGGTTATACCTTCACAGATACGCAGTATTTT.

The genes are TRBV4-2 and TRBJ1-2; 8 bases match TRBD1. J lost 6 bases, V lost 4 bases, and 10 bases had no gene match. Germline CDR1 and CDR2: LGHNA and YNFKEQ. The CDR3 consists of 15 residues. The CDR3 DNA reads TGTGCCAGCAGCCGCCCGGACAGGGAAGCGGATGGCTACACCTTC. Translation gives CASSRPDREADGYTF.

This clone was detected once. The CDR3 spells CASSQAGLAAYNEQFF. CDR3 DNA sequence: TGTGCCAGCAGCCAAGCCGGACTAGCGGCCTACAATGAGCAGTTCTTC. The rearrangement joins TRBV14 to TRBJ2-1; TRBD2 matches 10 bases. The CDR3 spans 16 residues. The V segment lost 1 base and the J segment 2 bases; nucleotides outside the gene matches: 2. Germline-derived CDR1 and CDR2 are SGHDN and FVKESK.

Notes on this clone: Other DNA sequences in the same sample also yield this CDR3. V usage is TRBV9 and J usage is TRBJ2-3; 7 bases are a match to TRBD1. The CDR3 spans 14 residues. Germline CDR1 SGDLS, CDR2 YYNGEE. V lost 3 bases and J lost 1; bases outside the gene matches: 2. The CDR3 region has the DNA TGTGCCAGCAGCGCGACAGGGCGCACAGATACGCAGTATTTT. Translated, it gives CASSATGRTDTQYF.